A selection of T cell receptor beta chains follows, all from one sample in a study of T cells in Graves' hyperthyroidism and ophthalmopathy. MiXCR was run by TCRdb on the multiplex PCR reads, yielding one entry per CDR3 protein. This sample yields around 500,000 distinct CDR3 sequences, of which less than 15% are seen a single time; about 15% belongs to the top ten. Sequenced sample: blood. These receptors all come from a middle-aged woman with Graves' hyperthyroidism. The CDR3 runs from the conserved cysteine through the conserved F or W. The D gene is left open where the match is weak. Size is stated for part of the rows, as once, few or many counts, or as a class when the clone is expanded.

d_gene: TRBD1
abundance: few
j_gene: TRBJ1-1
len: 12
v_gene: TRBV19
CDR3nt: TGTGCCAGCTCTGACAGGGGTTTTGAAGCTTTCTTT
CDR3aa: CASSDRGFEAFF

d_gene: -
abundance: few
j_gene: TRBJ2-1
len: 16
v_gene: TRBV6-2/TRBV6-3
CDR3nt: TGTGCCAGCAGTTACTCGATAAGCGGGTCCTACAATGAGCAGTTCTTC
CDR3aa: CASSYSISGSYNEQFF

d_gene: TRBD2
abundance: few
j_gene: TRBJ2-3
len: 17
v_gene: TRBV6-1
CDR3nt: TGTGCCAGCAGAGCCCGGACTAGCGGGAGCCCCTCAGATACGCAGTATTTT
CDR3aa: CASRARTSGSPSDTQYF

d_gene: -
abundance: many
j_gene: TRBJ1-3
len: 13
v_gene: TRBV6-1
CDR3nt: TGTGCCAGCAGTCCCCCTTCATGGAACACCATATATTTT
CDR3aa: CASSPPSWNTIYF

d_gene: -
abundance: many
j_gene: TRBJ1-2
len: 14
v_gene: TRBV5-1
CDR3nt: TGCGCCAGCAGCTTGGACCAGGGGAGCTATGGCTACACCTTC
CDR3aa: CASSLDQGSYGYTF

d_gene: TRBD1
abundance: many
j_gene: TRBJ2-2
len: 16
v_gene: TRBV6-2/TRBV6-3
CDR3nt: TGTGCCAGCAGGACCCCAGGACAGGGTACAACCGGGGAGCTGTTTTTT
CDR3aa: CASRTPGQGTTGELFF

d_gene: TRBD1
abundance: -
j_gene: TRBJ2-7
len: 13
v_gene: TRBV20-1
CDR3nt: TGCAGTGCTTACCCGGGACAGAGCTACGAGCAGTACTTC
CDR3aa: CSAYPGQSYEQYF

d_gene: -
abundance: many
j_gene: TRBJ2-5
len: 13
v_gene: TRBV3-1
CDR3nt: TGTGCCAGCAGCCCGGGACCGCAAGAGACCCAGTACTTC
CDR3aa: CASSPGPQETQYF

d_gene: -
abundance: many
j_gene: TRBJ2-1
len: 13
v_gene: TRBV25-1
CDR3nt: TGTGCCAGCAGTGGGGACCACTACAATGAGCAGTTCTTC
CDR3aa: CASSGDHYNEQFF

d_gene: -
abundance: many
j_gene: TRBJ2-3
len: 15
v_gene: TRBV7-9
CDR3nt: TGTGCCAGCAGCTTCGAGGGCAGTAGCACAGATACGCAGTATTTT
CDR3aa: CASSFEGSSTDTQYF

d_gene: TRBD1
abundance: few
j_gene: TRBJ2-7
len: 15
v_gene: TRBV28
CDR3nt: TGTGCCAGCAGGAAATCAGAGACAGGGGGCGGTGAGCAGTACTTC
CDR3aa: CASRKSETGGGEQYF

d_gene: -
abundance: -
j_gene: TRBJ2-3
len: 15
v_gene: TRBV20-1
CDR3nt: TGCAGTGCTTACGGACTGACTGAACCCACAGATACGCAGTATTTT
CDR3aa: CSAYGLTEPTDTQYF

d_gene: -
abundance: -
j_gene: TRBJ1-1
len: 12
v_gene: TRBV29-1
CDR3nt: TGCAGCGAAATAGGGGGGGTGAGGGAAGCTTTCTTT
CDR3aa: CSEIGGVREAFF

d_gene: -
abundance: few
j_gene: TRBJ2-1
len: 14
v_gene: TRBV12-3/TRBV12-4
CDR3nt: TGTGCCAGCTCTCCCGGGACTCTATACAATGAGCAGTTCTTC
CDR3aa: CASSPGTLYNEQFF

d_gene: -
abundance: -
j_gene: TRBJ2-4
len: 16
v_gene: TRBV5-1
CDR3nt: TGCGCCAGCAGCTTTTCCGGGCCGGGGGCCAAAAACATTCAGTACTTC
CDR3aa: CASSFSGPGAKNIQYF

d_gene: TRBD1
abundance: many
j_gene: TRBJ2-5
len: 15
v_gene: TRBV24-1
CDR3nt: TGTGCCACCAGTGAGTCAGGGGGCGCGAGGGAGACCCAGTACTTC
CDR3aa: CATSESGGARETQYF

d_gene: TRBD2
abundance: -
j_gene: TRBJ2-4
len: 17
v_gene: TRBV11-2
CDR3nt: TGTGCCAGCAGCTTATGGACTAGCGGGGCCACAGGGAACATTCAGTACTTC
CDR3aa: CASSLWTSGATGNIQYF

d_gene: TRBD1
abundance: -
j_gene: TRBJ2-5
len: 10
v_gene: TRBV29-1
CDR3nt: TGCAGCTTCGCCAGGGGGTTTTTGTACTTC
CDR3aa: CSFARGFLYF

d_gene: TRBD2
abundance: many
j_gene: TRBJ2-1
len: 14
v_gene: TRBV20-1
CDR3nt: TGCAGTGCACGGAGCGGGAGCTCCTACAATGAGCAGTTCTTC
CDR3aa: CSARSGSSYNEQFF

d_gene: TRBD2
abundance: -
j_gene: TRBJ2-1
len: 15
v_gene: TRBV30
CDR3nt: TGTGCCTGGAGTGTAGGCGGGAGCTTTTACAATGAGCAGTTCTTC
CDR3aa: CAWSVGGSFYNEQFF

d_gene: TRBD2
abundance: many
j_gene: TRBJ2-3
len: 15
v_gene: TRBV7-3
CDR3nt: TGTGCCAGCAGCACCCTAGCGGCTAGCACAGATACGCAGTATTTT
CDR3aa: CASSTLAASTDTQYF

d_gene: TRBD1
abundance: -
j_gene: TRBJ1-4
len: 18
v_gene: TRBV6-5
CDR3nt: TGTGCCAGCAGTTACTCGGCCCCAGGGGCAGGGGGCAATGAAAAACTGTTTTTT
CDR3aa: CASSYSAPGAGGNEKLFF

d_gene: TRBD2
abundance: -
j_gene: TRBJ2-5
len: 19
v_gene: TRBV20-1
CDR3nt: TGCAGTGCTAGAGATAAGTCGGCTAGCGGGAGGGGTTACGGAGAGACCCAGTACTTC
CDR3aa: CSARDKSASGRGYGETQYF

d_gene: -
abundance: -
j_gene: TRBJ2-1
len: 16
v_gene: TRBV19
CDR3nt: TGTGCCAGTAGTATAGCCTCAAAGGCGAGGGGTAATGAGCAGTTCTTC
CDR3aa: CASSIASKARGNEQFF

d_gene: -
abundance: many
j_gene: TRBJ2-3
len: 16
v_gene: TRBV27
CDR3nt: TGTGCCAGCAGTTTAGGGCAGACAGAAAACACAGATACGCAGTATTTT
CDR3aa: CASSLGQTENTDTQYF

d_gene: TRBD1
abundance: many
j_gene: TRBJ2-5
len: 13
v_gene: TRBV20-1
CDR3nt: TGCAGTGCCCCCGAGGGGGCGGTAGAGACCCAGTACTTC
CDR3aa: CSAPEGAVETQYF

d_gene: TRBD1
abundance: -
j_gene: TRBJ1-3
len: 19
v_gene: TRBV2
CDR3nt: TGTGTCAGTTGTAGGACCGGGACAGCCAGAACGCGCTCTGGAAACACCATATATTTT
CDR3aa: CVSCRTGTARTRSGNTIYF

d_gene: -
abundance: -
j_gene: TRBJ1-2
len: 13
v_gene: TRBV4-1
CDR3nt: TGCGCCAGCAGCCAAGAGGGGATCACTGGCTACACCTTC
CDR3aa: CASSQEGITGYTF

d_gene: TRBD1
abundance: few
j_gene: TRBJ1-4
len: 14
v_gene: TRBV20-1
CDR3nt: TGCAGTGCTAGCGACAGGGCTGGTAATGAAAAACTGTTTTTT
CDR3aa: CSASDRAGNEKLFF

d_gene: -
abundance: few
j_gene: TRBJ1-5
len: 14
v_gene: TRBV27
CDR3nt: TGTGCCAGCAGTACCCTGGGGGCGCCGGGGCCCCAGCATTTT
CDR3aa: CASSTLGAPGPQHF

d_gene: -
abundance: many
j_gene: TRBJ2-7
len: 12
v_gene: TRBV12-3/TRBV12-4
CDR3nt: TGTGCCAGCAGCTGGGAATCGGGGGAGCAGTACTTC
CDR3aa: CASSWESGEQYF

d_gene: TRBD2
abundance: -
j_gene: TRBJ2-7
len: 15
v_gene: TRBV18
CDR3nt: TGTGCCAGCTCACCTCCAATGGTGGCGGGAGGCGAGCAGTACTTC
CDR3aa: CASSPPMVAGGEQYF

d_gene: -
abundance: many
j_gene: TRBJ2-7
len: 16
v_gene: TRBV6-6
CDR3nt: TGTGCCAGCAGTTACTCGGCGGCGTACCACTCCTACGAGCAGTACTTC
CDR3aa: CASSYSAAYHSYEQYF

d_gene: -
abundance: -
j_gene: TRBJ1-1
len: 12
v_gene: TRBV28
CDR3nt: TGTGCCAGTCAAAGGGGGTCCACTGAAGCTTTCTTT
CDR3aa: CASQRGSTEAFF

d_gene: TRBD1
abundance: -
j_gene: TRBJ2-3
len: 14
v_gene: TRBV7-6
CDR3nt: TGTGCCAGCAGCTCAACAGGGGAAGGAGATACGCAGTATTTT
CDR3aa: CASSSTGEGDTQYF

d_gene: TRBD2
abundance: many
j_gene: TRBJ2-1
len: 15
v_gene: TRBV2
CDR3nt: TGTGCCAGCAGTGAAGAACTAGCGGGAGGCAATGAGCAGTTCTTC
CDR3aa: CASSEELAGGNEQFF

d_gene: -
abundance: -
j_gene: TRBJ2-3
len: 15
v_gene: TRBV3-1
CDR3nt: TGTGCCAGCAGCCTCAAAAGCGGGAGCACAGATACGCAGTATTTT
CDR3aa: CASSLKSGSTDTQYF

d_gene: -
abundance: -
j_gene: TRBJ2-7
len: 14
v_gene: TRBV4-1
CDR3nt: TGCGCCAGAAAACGGGACACCGTCTCCTACGAGCAGTACTTC
CDR3aa: CARKRDTVSYEQYF

d_gene: -
abundance: many
j_gene: TRBJ1-2
len: 13
v_gene: TRBV30
CDR3nt: TGTGCTTCGATGAAGGATTTTAACTATGGCTACACCTTC
CDR3aa: CASMKDFNYGYTF

d_gene: TRBD1
abundance: few
j_gene: TRBJ1-2
len: 13
v_gene: TRBV12-3/TRBV12-4
CDR3nt: TGTGCCAGCAGTTCGGACAGGCCCTATGGCTACACCTTC
CDR3aa: CASSSDRPYGYTF

d_gene: -
abundance: few
j_gene: TRBJ2-1
len: 13
v_gene: TRBV19
CDR3nt: TGTGCCAGTACCGCCGGTCCGAACAATGAGCAGTTCTTC
CDR3aa: CASTAGPNNEQFF

d_gene: TRBD2
abundance: -
j_gene: TRBJ2-3
len: 15
v_gene: TRBV7-9
CDR3nt: TGTGCCAGCAGCTTCACCTTACTAGCGGGAGATACGCAGTATTTT
CDR3aa: CASSFTLLAGDTQYF

d_gene: -
abundance: many
j_gene: TRBJ2-1
len: 17
v_gene: TRBV7-8
CDR3nt: TGTGCCAGCAGCTTATTCTCAAAACCCGGACAGCACAATGAGCAGTTCTTC
CDR3aa: CASSLFSKPGQHNEQFF

d_gene: -
abundance: many
j_gene: TRBJ2-5
len: 13
v_gene: TRBV7-2
CDR3nt: TGTGCCAGCAGCCCGACCTTCTTTGAGACCCAGTACTTC
CDR3aa: CASSPTFFETQYF

d_gene: -
abundance: few
j_gene: TRBJ2-7
len: 13
v_gene: TRBV24-1
CDR3nt: TGTGCCACCAGTGATTCCACTACCTACGAGCAGTACTTC
CDR3aa: CATSDSTTYEQYF

d_gene: -
abundance: many
j_gene: TRBJ1-2
len: 16
v_gene: TRBV28
CDR3nt: TGTGCCAGCAGTTTTAGATCGGGCTCAGCTAACTATGGCTACACCTTC
CDR3aa: CASSFRSGSANYGYTF

d_gene: TRBD2
abundance: -
j_gene: TRBJ2-2
len: 18
v_gene: TRBV20-1
CDR3nt: TGCAGTGCTCAAGCCGCGGGACTAGCGGGAGGTTCAACCGGGGAGCTGTTTTTT
CDR3aa: CSAQAAGLAGGSTGELFF

d_gene: -
abundance: -
j_gene: TRBJ2-7
len: 18
v_gene: TRBV5-5
CDR3nt: TGTGCCAGCAGCTTTCTGTCCGCAGGGTTGGCCTCGGGAGCCGAGCAGTACTTC
CDR3aa: CASSFLSAGLASGAEQYF

d_gene: TRBD1
abundance: few
j_gene: TRBJ1-5
len: 15
v_gene: TRBV5-5
CDR3nt: TGTGCCAGCAGCCCGGGACAGGGTGTCAATCAGCCCCAGCATTTT
CDR3aa: CASSPGQGVNQPQHF

d_gene: TRBD2
abundance: many
j_gene: TRBJ2-3
len: 15
v_gene: TRBV2
CDR3nt: TGTGCCAGCAGTTCCAGCGGGAGGGCCACAGATACGCAGTATTTT
CDR3aa: CASSSSGRATDTQYF

d_gene: TRBD1
abundance: many
j_gene: TRBJ2-7
len: 14
v_gene: TRBV28
CDR3nt: TGTGCCAGCAGGGATCGGGACAGGTTCTACGAGCAGTACTTC
CDR3aa: CASRDRDRFYEQYF

d_gene: TRBD2
abundance: few
j_gene: TRBJ2-1
len: 15
v_gene: TRBV6-1
CDR3nt: TGTGCCACCCTAAACAGCGGGGGGACCTACAATGAGCAGTTCTTC
CDR3aa: CATLNSGGTYNEQFF

d_gene: -
abundance: many
j_gene: TRBJ2-5
len: 13
v_gene: TRBV7-9
CDR3nt: TGTGCCAGCAGCTTAATAAGTGGGGAGACCCAGTACTTC
CDR3aa: CASSLISGETQYF